These 7 T cell receptor beta chains were all obtained from the same sample, sequenced in a study of T cells in Graves' hyperthyroidism and ophthalmopathy. RNA transcripts yielded amplified TCR beta CDR3 regions. TCR CDR3 regions were first amplified by RT-PCR with HTBI primers. TCRdb used MiXCR to reprocess the multiplex PCR reads, holding one entry per CDR3 protein. This table has a few hundred thousand distinct CDR3 sequences, around a sixth appearing once. Input material: blood. The receptor source for this set is a woman aged 30 to 39 with Graves' hyperthyroidism.

The genes are TRBV4-2 and TRBJ2-1; 8 bases map to TRBD2. Unmatched junction bases numbered 3, after V lost 0 bases and J lost 2 bases. Germline V gene sequence: CDR1 LGHNA, CDR2 YNFKEQ. The length of the CDR3 is 16 residues. The DNA for the CDR3 is TGTGCCAGCAGCCAAGAGGTCGGGAGGGCCTACAATGAGCAGTTCTTC. Translating gives CASSQEVGRAYNEQFF.

The chain links TRBV12-3 or TRBV12-4 to TRBJ1-6; D is perhaps TRBD1 (6 bases). The CDR3 spans 14 residues. The V and J ends lost 6 bases and 7 bases respectively, with 13 bases between them. CDR3 amino acids: CASSPQGLNSPLHF. CDR3 sequence (DNA): TGTGCCAGCAGCCCACAGGGACTAAATTCACCCCTCCACTTT.

The V call is TRBV4-2, the J call TRBJ2-3; 14 bases fit TRBD2. In germline, CDR1 is LGHNA, CDR2 YNFKEQ. The ends lost 0 bases at V and 5 bases at J; junction bases unmatched: 7. CDR3 length: 18 amino acids. CDR3 in amino acids: CASSQEMSTSGRVDTQYF. The CDR3 DNA is TGTGCCAGCAGCCAAGAAATGTCGACTAGCGGGAGGGTAGATACGCAGTATTTT.

This clonotype appeared many times. The CDR3, as DNA: TGTGCCAGCAGCTTAGACCCAGCGGATGAGCAGTTCTTC. Translating it yields CASSLDPADEQFF. The chain uses TRBV7-9 and TRBJ2-1, with D possibly being TRBD2 (5 bases). CDR1 and CDR2 from the germline V gene are SEHNR and FQNEAQ (reference sequence). The CDR3 is made up of 13 amino acids. V lost 1 base to trimming and J lost 8 bases, with 9 bases between them.

Ten or more counts support this clonotype. The chain couples TRBV20-1 to TRBJ2-1, with 9 bases matching TRBD2. This CDR3 comprises 15 residues. Germline CDR1 and CDR2: DFQATT and SNEGSKA (reference sequence). V lost 0 bases, J lost 8 bases, and 8 bases stayed unmatched. Here the CDR3 reads CSARDLLAGTDEQFF. Here the CDR3 DNA reads TGCAGTGCTAGAGATTTACTAGCGGGTACGGATGAGCAGTTCTTC.

The V and J genes are TRBV6-7 and TRBJ2-5, with D possibly being TRBD1 (5 bases). TRBV6-7 is sorted into the ORF group, with uncertain function. The CDR3 spans 17 residues. V was cut by 0 bases and J by 1 base, with 15 bases left in between. The CDR3 loop is CASSYSIEGHRQETQYF. The CDR3 nucleotides read TGTGCCAGCAGTTACTCGATTGAAGGACACCGCCAAGAGACCCAGTACTTC.

For this clonotype: A much more abundant neighbour one base away suggests this may be a read error. The CDR3 nucleotides are TGTGCCAGCAGCCAAGATGAAGGGAGTACTGATGAAAAACTGTTTTTT. This translates into CASSQDEGSTDEKLFF. The chain uses TRBV3-1 and TRBJ1-4; D ambiguous. Germline V gene data show CDR1 as LGHDT and CDR2 as YNNKEL (reference sequence). V was clipped by 0 bases and J by 6 bases, with 14 bases between them. The CDR3 is made up of 16 amino acids.